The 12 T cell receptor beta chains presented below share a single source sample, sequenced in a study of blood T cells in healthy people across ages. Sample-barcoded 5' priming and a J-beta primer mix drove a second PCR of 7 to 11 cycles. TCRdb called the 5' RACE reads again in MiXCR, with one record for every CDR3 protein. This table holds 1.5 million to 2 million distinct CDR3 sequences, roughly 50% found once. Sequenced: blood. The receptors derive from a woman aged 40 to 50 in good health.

DNA of the CDR3: TGTGCCAGCAGCTTACCGGCGAGCTATGGCTACACCTTC. This gives the protein CASSLPASYGYTF. The genes are TRBV7-2 and TRBJ1-2; no firm D call. This CDR3 region has 13 residues. Trimming shortened V by 2 bases and J by 4 bases, and 8 bases separated the two germline ends. Looked up from germline, CDR1 is SGHTA and CDR2 is FQGNSA.

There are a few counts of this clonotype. CDR3 DNA sequence: TGCAGCGTTGAGGGCCGAGCGAACACTGAAGCTTTCTTT. Translating gives CSVEGRANTEAFF. This chain joins TRBV29-1 and TRBJ1-1; no reliable D call. CDR3 length: 13 amino acids. Germline CDR1 reads SQVTM; CDR2 reads ANQGSEA. Trimming removed 3 bases at V and 1 base at J, with 9 bases between.

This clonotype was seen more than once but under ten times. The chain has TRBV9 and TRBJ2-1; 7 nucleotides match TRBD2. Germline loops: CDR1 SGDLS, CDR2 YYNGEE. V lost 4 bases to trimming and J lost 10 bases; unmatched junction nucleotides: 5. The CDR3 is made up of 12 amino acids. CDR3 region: CASSHQRGEQFF. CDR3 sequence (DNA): TGTGCCAGCAGCCACCAGCGGGGCGAGCAGTTCTTC.

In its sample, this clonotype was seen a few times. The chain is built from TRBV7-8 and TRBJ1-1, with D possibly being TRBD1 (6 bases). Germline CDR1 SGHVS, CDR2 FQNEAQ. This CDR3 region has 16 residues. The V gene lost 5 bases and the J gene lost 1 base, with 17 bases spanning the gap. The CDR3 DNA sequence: TGTGCCAGCAGCCCCCTGAGGGGGGGGACGAACACTGAAGCTTTCTTT. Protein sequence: CASSPLRGGTNTEAFF.

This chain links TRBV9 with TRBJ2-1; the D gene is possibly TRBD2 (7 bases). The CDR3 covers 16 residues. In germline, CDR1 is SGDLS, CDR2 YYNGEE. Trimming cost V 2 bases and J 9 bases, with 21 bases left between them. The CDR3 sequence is CASSVSQGVGRGEQFF. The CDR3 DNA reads TGTGCCAGCAGCGTTTCACAGGGCGTAGGGAGGGGTGAGCAGTTCTTC.

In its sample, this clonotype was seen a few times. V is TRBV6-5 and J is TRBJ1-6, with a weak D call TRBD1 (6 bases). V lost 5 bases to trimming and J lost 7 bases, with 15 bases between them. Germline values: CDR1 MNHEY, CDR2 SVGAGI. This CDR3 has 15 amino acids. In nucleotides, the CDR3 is TGTGCCAGCAGTGCCCGGGGGGCGAAGAATTCACCCCTCCACTTT. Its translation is CASSARGAKNSPLHF.

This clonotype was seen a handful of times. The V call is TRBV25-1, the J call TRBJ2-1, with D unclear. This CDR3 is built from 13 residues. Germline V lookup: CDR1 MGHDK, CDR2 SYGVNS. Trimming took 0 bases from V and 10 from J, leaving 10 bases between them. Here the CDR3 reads CASSEYNAWEQFF. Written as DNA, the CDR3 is TGTGCCAGCAGTGAATATAACGCGTGGGAGCAGTTCTTC.

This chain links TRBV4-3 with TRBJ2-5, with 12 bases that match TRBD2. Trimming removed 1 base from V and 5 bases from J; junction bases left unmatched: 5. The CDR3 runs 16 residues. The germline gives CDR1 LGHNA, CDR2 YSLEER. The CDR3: CASSQGASGGAETQYF. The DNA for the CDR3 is TGCGCCAGCAGCCAAGGAGCTAGCGGGGGGGCGGAGACCCAGTACTTC.

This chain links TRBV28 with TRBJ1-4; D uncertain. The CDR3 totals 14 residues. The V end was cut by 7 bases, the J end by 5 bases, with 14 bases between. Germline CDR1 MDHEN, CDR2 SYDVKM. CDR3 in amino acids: CASTEGRTNEKLFF. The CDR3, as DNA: TGTGCCAGCACCGAGGGCCGAACGAATGAAAAACTGTTTTTT.

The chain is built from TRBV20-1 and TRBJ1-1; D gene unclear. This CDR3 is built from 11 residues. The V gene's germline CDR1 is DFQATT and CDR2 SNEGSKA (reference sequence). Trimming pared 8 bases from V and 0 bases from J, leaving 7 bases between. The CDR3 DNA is TGCAGTTCGCGATTGAACACTGAAGCTTTCTTT. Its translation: CSSRLNTEAFF.

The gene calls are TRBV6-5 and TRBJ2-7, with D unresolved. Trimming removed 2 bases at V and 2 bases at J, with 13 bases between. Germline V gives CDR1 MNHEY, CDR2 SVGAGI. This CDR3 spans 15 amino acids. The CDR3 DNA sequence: TGTGCCAGCAGTTACGATAGAGTTTCCACCTACGAGCAGTACTTC. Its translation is CASSYDRVSTYEQYF.

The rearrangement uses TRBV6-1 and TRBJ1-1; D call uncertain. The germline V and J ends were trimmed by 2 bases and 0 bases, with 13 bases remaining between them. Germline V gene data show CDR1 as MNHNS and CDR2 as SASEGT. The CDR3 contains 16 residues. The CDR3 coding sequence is TGTGCCAGCAGTGAAAACAGCCCCCCTATGAACACTGAAGCTTTCTTT. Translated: CASSENSPPMNTEAFF.